This T cell receptor (beta chain) was captured in a study of shared clonotypes between healthy human individuals. CD45RO-negative CD8 cells positively selected for CCR7 made up the naive population, which excluded terminally differentiated effector memory CD45RA+ cells. Adult Caucasians living in Nashville, Tennessee made up all of the donors. Trimming cost V 0 bases and J 5 bases; bases outside gene matches: 6. CDR1 is SGHAT, CDR2 FQNNGV, per germline. The CDR3 has 16 amino acids. Some clones are missing from TCRdb's copy, which holds only in-frame ones; the method was immunoSEQ multiplex PCR. Of roughly 590,000 clones listed, around 95% were seen once; the top ten hold less than 0.13%.

This clonotype was obtained from a woman aged 25 to 39 in good health. This chain links TRBV11-2 with TRBJ2-7; 11 bases are shared with TRBD1. The material sequenced was naive CD8+ T cells sorted from blood. CDR3 bases: TGTGCCAGCAGCTTAGATCGAGGACAGGGGGCCCACGAGCAGTACTTC. Encoded protein: CASSLDRGQGAHEQYF.